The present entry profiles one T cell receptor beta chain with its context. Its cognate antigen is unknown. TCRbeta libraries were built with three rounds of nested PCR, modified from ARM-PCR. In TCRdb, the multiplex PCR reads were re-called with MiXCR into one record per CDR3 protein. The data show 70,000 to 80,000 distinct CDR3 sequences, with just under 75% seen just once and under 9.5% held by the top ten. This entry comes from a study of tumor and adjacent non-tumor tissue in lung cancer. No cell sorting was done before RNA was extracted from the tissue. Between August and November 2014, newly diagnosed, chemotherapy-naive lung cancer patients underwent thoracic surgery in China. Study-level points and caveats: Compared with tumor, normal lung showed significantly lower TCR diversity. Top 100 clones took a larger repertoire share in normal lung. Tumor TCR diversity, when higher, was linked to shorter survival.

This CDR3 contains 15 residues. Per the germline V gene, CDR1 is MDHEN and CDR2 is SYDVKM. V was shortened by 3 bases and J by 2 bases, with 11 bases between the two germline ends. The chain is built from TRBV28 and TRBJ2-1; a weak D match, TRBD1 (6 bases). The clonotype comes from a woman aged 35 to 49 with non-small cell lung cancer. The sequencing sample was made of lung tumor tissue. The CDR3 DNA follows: TGTGCCAGCAGTTTCGGACAGCATACCTACAATGAGCAGTTCTTC. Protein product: CASSFGQHTYNEQFF.